This T cell receptor beta chain originates from a study of vaccination effects on CD4 cells after COVID-19. Viral peptide pools were used in the ViraFEST assay to expand antigen-specific CD4+ T cells, and sequencing came afterward. Upon completion of more than 9 days in culture, CD4+ T cells were isolated. Testing of the vaccine recipients showed negative nucleocapsid antibodies and no prior SARS-CoV-2 infection. Wells containing two million PBMC each were cultured with approximately 10 IU/ml IL-2 and about 10 ug/ml peptides. Germline CDR1 and CDR2: SGHVS and FNYEAQ. This CDR3 has 18 amino acids. V dropped 2 bases and J dropped 0 bases, with 17 bases sitting between them. Sequencing was performed with immunoSEQ multiplex PCR; in TCRdb, only in-frame clones are kept and a portion is missing. The data show 40,000 to 50,000 clones, with more than 65% seen just once and around 3% held by the top ten. Concerning this clone: Antigen unknown.

The material was CD4+ T cells from PBMCs cultured with HCoV-NL63 spike peptides, obtained before COVID-19 vaccination. V usage is TRBV7-6 and J usage is TRBJ2-1; a weak D match, TRBD1 (5 bases). The TCR comes from a human donor who received a COVID-19 vaccine. CDR3 protein: CASSLSSGRGSSYNEQFF. The CDR3 DNA is TGTGCCAGCAGCTTAAGTTCAGGAAGGGGCAGCTCCTACAATGAGCAGTTCTTC.